This TCR beta chain came from a study of CD8+ T cells in alopecia areata. Trimming cost V 0 bases and J 6 bases, with 12 bases left between them. There are 15 residues in the CDR3. Germline CDR1 and CDR2: SGHVS and FNYEAQ. Treatment denoted: oral pan-JAK inhibitor, 5-10 mg twice daily. With regard to this clone: Its antigen remains unknown.

Overall study results and limits: Many expanded lesional clones stayed in scalp and blood while on tofacitinib. Tofacitinib produced a significant decrease in scalp clonality and in expanded CD8+ clones among the top 100.

Following extraction, RNA underwent reverse transcription to cDNA, which served as the sequencing template. Assay used: immunoSEQ multiplex PCR; TCRdb lists only in-frame clones, some missing. The sample lists 150,000 to 200,000 clones; roughly 50% were seen once. Sequencing was performed on CD8+ T cells sorted from blood, taken at week 24, from a patient treated with tofacitinib. This clonotype was obtained from a human donor with alopecia areata. This sequence joins TRBV7-6 and TRBJ2-1, with D perhaps matching TRBD2 (6 bases). The chain's CDR3 is CASSLARGGPNEQFF. The DNA of the CDR3 is TGTGCCAGCAGCTTAGCGCGGGGCGGCCCCAATGAGCAGTTCTTC.